This T cell receptor beta chain was sequenced in a study of blood T cell repertoires in COVID-19 (dated by TCRdb to the early 2020s). Study-level background: Samples from collaborators originated in the United States, Italy and Spain and spanned both the acute and convalescent phases of COVID-19. Where available, HLA class I and class II types were obtained from metadata supplied by the sample provider rather than from assay-based typing. The material from the prospective study consisted of cDNA or gDNA derived from T cells, B-cell-depleted T cells, or PBMCs. The repertoires were released in a freely available public database meant as a resource for research on the immune response to SARS-CoV-2. A de-identified subject ID, COVID-19 status, age in years and sex were almost always included in the sample metadata. Samples were obtained from the ongoing ImmuneRACE study (first 160 participants) and from 950 to 1,500 subjects provided by 6 global collaborators. The dataset comprised deeply sampled blood TCRbeta repertoires from subjects exposed to, actively infected with, or recovered from COVID-19.

Each collaborating institution followed its own protocols to collect whole blood in K2EDTA tubes. Collaborator samples were shipped for TCRbeta analysis as frozen whole blood, isolated PBMCs, or DNA extracted from either sample type. The immunoSEQ Assay, a bias-controlled multiplex PCR, was used to amplify TCRbeta CDR3 regions from genomic DNA. The authors' pipeline ran thus. The number of nucleated cells in each sample was estimated by amplification of reference gene primers within the assay. To quantify the absolute abundance of each unique TCRbeta CDR3 rearrangement, sequence reads were collapsed and filtered. For each sample, productive Simpson clonality was calculated by taking the square root of Simpson's diversity index across productive rearrangements. As stored in TCRdb, this immuneACCESS dataset retains in-frame rearrangements with V and J assigned. A fraction of the clones does not appear; measured against another copy, unresolved V genes explain less than half of the discrepancy, and the remainder lacks a known reason. V, J and clone size are those of that table, while D and trimming were read from the DNA. Here the sample has more than 200,000 clones; 88% occur a single time. The top ten clonotypes cover approximately 1.4% of the sample.

V trim: 1 base; J trim: 1 base; unmatched bases: 1. Looking up the germline V gene (reference sequence) yields CDR1 LGHDT and CDR2 YNNKEL. The CDR3 runs 14 amino acids, cysteine and phenylalanine included. Left in the record is the CDR3 DNA by itself, 42 bases read in frame from the first base. As for this clone: Its antigen target is currently unknown. Base qualities are missing; no much larger clone stands one base away. Other DNA sequences in this sample translate to the same CDR3.

Beyond this particular receptor, the publication reports: The amount of clinical and demographic metadata varied by source and participant and was provided uncurated.

Sequenced: peripheral blood. Here the chain combines TRBV3-1 (or the pseudogene TRBV3-2) and TRBJ2-7; 7 central bases correspond to TRBD2. The receptor's source is a man at least 80 years old with acute or convalescent COVID-19. At the DNA level, the sequence is TGTGCCAGCAGCCAAGTGGGGGGGTCCTACGAGCAGTACTTC. Translated, it gives CASSQVGGSYEQYF.